This paragraph reports one TCR beta chain. Its antigen is currently unknown. Germline values: CDR1 WSHSY, CDR2 SAAADI. With 8 bases clipped from V and 9 bases from J, the junction kept 9 bases outside the gene matches. CDR3 length: 13 amino acids. The PCR had 60 Vbeta and 13 Jbeta primers. The method was immunoSEQ multiplex PCR; TCRdb's version includes in-frame clones alone and lacks a portion of them. The ten top clones account for 1.5% to 2%, within a sample of about 150,000 clones. This record belongs to a study of cytomegalovirus exposure and HLA in healthy donors. The donors gave bone marrow, and they were healthy. At sampling all donors were nominally healthy, likely with unrecorded immune exposures. Points from the study as a whole: Most TCR beta V segments were productive about 87% or about 30% of the time in an earlier analysis. Among TCR sequences, most were rare, though some public TCRs appeared in many donors.

This chain links TRBV10-2 with TRBJ2-1; 8 nucleotides match TRBD2. Material: PBMCs. The sequence derives from a woman in her fifties or sixties in good health and CMV-seronegative. The CDR3 region is CASEPGTRGEQFF. CDR3 nucleotide sequence: TGCGCCAGCGAACCCGGGACTAGAGGTGAGCAGTTCTTC.